This T cell receptor beta chain was sequenced in a study of a mutant IDH1 vaccine in newly diagnosed glioma. Overall study context: Earlier care involved radiotherapy, temozolomide, or both, and the majority received both.

General study findings and limits: Top peripheral T cell clonotype shifts appeared unrelated to pseudoprogression.

TCRdb's copy holds only in-frame clones and misses some; the assay was immunoSEQ multiplex PCR. The sample records roughly 32,000 clones, roughly 75% being singletons. Per germline, CDR1 SGHAT and CDR2 FQNNGV. The trim removed 1 base at V and 2 bases at J, leaving 5 bases unmatched. This CDR3 spans 17 amino acids. Noted time point: week 35, safety follow-up. Doses comprised 300 ug of mutant IDH1 20-mer peptide each, plus topical imiquimod. To note about this clone: Its antigen is currently unknown.

The clonotype comes from a man between 35 and 55 years old with glioma. Some clones in this sample may be carry-over from other donors' samples. The sequencing here drew on PBMCs, taken from a glioma patient whose treatment included an IDH1 peptide vaccine. The chain uses TRBV11-2 and TRBJ2-1; the match to TRBD2 covers 10 bases. CDR3 coding DNA: TGTGCCAGCAGCTTAGGGCTAGCGGGGGATCCCTACAATGAGCAGTTCTTC. Translating it yields CASSLGLAGDPYNEQFF.